This is a list of T cell receptor beta chains from one sample in a study of prognosis after radiotherapy for stage I lung cancer. Each CDR3 protein gets one entry after TCRdb re-called the multiplex PCR reads with MiXCR. Of almost 20,000 distinct CDR3 sequences listed, about 27% are singletons. The sequenced sample was PBMCs, obtained before or after stereotactic body radiation therapy (not recorded which). These TCRs come from a donor aged 50 or older with non-small cell lung cancer. The CDR3 runs from the conserved cysteine through the conserved F or W.

J gene	V gene	CDR3 protein
TRBJ2-1	TRBV5-6	CASSLGDNEQFF
TRBJ2-2	TRBV19	CASIGVGGLAGIGELFF
TRBJ2-1	TRBV7-8	CASSLRSSYNEQFF
TRBJ2-1	TRBV2	CASSRTSGSLDEQFF
TRBJ2-5	TRBV18	CASSPQGLQETQYF
TRBJ2-2	TRBV12-3/TRBV12-4	CASSLTGGGTGELFF
TRBJ2-1	TRBV28	CASTQSRAGTNNEQFF
TRBJ2-1	TRBV7-9	CASSLADRNEQFF
TRBJ2-7	TRBV2	CAINRDDSYEQYF
TRBJ2-4	TRBV5-8	CASSFSWGLQNIQYF
TRBJ1-5	TRBV20-1	CSARDSGPREPQHF
TRBJ2-7	TRBV19	CASSVYGRAGLAVEQYF
TRBJ2-1	TRBV2	CASRGTAYNEQFF
TRBJ1-1	TRBV5-1	CASSETGRDTEAFF
TRBJ2-5	TRBV7-9	CASSSERTEETQYF
TRBJ2-2	TRBV19	CASSKGQGATNTGELFF
TRBJ2-1	TRBV27	CASRSMVGGAGLNEQFF
TRBJ1-5	TRBV9	CASSAGAPNQPQHF
TRBJ2-7	TRBV12-5	CASGHGRKSSYEQYF
TRBJ2-7	TRBV18	CASSPLPGVSSYEQYF
TRBJ2-5	TRBV28	CASSATPEETQYF
TRBJ2-7	TRBV4-1	CASSQEGGSTYEQYF
TRBJ2-7	TRBV7-4	CASSSRGDRGKAYEQYF
TRBJ1-2	TRBV12-3/TRBV12-4	CASSFLVNYGYTF